This passage covers 12 T cell receptor beta chains from one sample sequenced in a study of cytomegalovirus exposure and HLA in healthy donors. The PCR made use of 60 Vbeta and 13 Jbeta primers. TCRdb keeps only in-frame clones here, not all; method: immunoSEQ multiplex PCR. The sample lists 90,000 to 130,000 clones; approximately 70% were seen once. The sequencing input was PBMCs. These TCRs come from a woman in her thirties in good health and CMV-seronegative.

This clone appeared once. The J gene is TRBJ1-4, the V gene TRBV2; D is ambiguous. Germline CDR1 reads SNHLY; CDR2 reads FYNNEI. The V and J ends lost 5 bases and 0 bases respectively, with 7 bases between them. This CDR3 has 14 amino acids. CDR3 residues: CASSPSATNEKLFF. The CDR3 nucleotides read TGTGCCAGCAGTCCCTCAGCAACTAATGAAAAACTGTTTTTT.

This clone was seen only once. The CDR3 spells CASSLIREEDTEAFF. CDR3 DNA sequence: TGCGCCAGCAGCCTGATAAGGGAGGAAGACACTGAAGCTTTCTTT. This sequence joins TRBV5-1 and TRBJ1-1; D unresolved. Germline lookup yields CDR1 SGHRS and CDR2 YFSETQ. The V end was cut by 4 bases, the J end by 3 bases, with 16 bases between. The CDR3 sequence is 15 residues long.

J is TRBJ1-5 and V is TRBV18, with TRBD1 matching over 7 bases. CDR3 size: 13 residues. In germline, CDR1 is KGHSH, CDR2 LQKENI. J gave up 6 bases and V 4 bases, and 3 bases lay outside the gene matches. The CDR3 region has the DNA TGTGCCAGCTCACTAGACAGGGCTCAGCCCCAGCATTTT. It encodes CASSLDRAQPQHF.

The gene calls are TRBV2 and TRBJ2-6; D perhaps matches TRBD2 (5 bases). The CDR3 is made up of 14 amino acids. With 4 bases removed from V and 4 bases from J, the gap between germline ends came to 8 bases. CDR1 is SNHLY and CDR2 is FYNNEI in the germline V gene. CDR3 sequence: CASSVGEGANVLTF. The CDR3 region has the DNA TGTGCCAGCAGTGTCGGGGAGGGGGCCAACGTCCTGACTTTC.

V gene TRBV7-9 combines with J gene TRBJ2-7; 10 bases align to TRBD2. Trimming cost V 6 bases and J 4 bases; bases outside gene matches: 6. Germline loops: CDR1 SEHNR, CDR2 FQNEAQ (reference sequence). The CDR3 contains 14 residues. CDR3 sequence reads: CASSSSGSSYEQYF. The CDR3 DNA reads as TGTGCCAGCAGTTCTAGCGGGAGCTCTTACGAGCAGTACTTC.

Only a few counts were recorded for this clone. The rearrangement links TRBV6-5 to TRBJ1-1; possibly TRBD1 for D (6 bases). There are 14 residues in the CDR3. Germline CDR1 reads MNHEY; CDR2 reads SVGAGI. V lost 6 bases to trimming and J lost 5 bases, with 16 bases between them. CDR3 region: CASSPRGKRTEAFF. CDR3 DNA: TGTGCCAGCAGCCCAAGGGGGAAGCGGACTGAAGCTTTCTTT.

This rearrangement joins TRBV5-1 to TRBJ1-1, with D perhaps matching TRBD1 (6 bases). Per germline, CDR1 SGHRS and CDR2 YFSETQ. The germline V and J ends were trimmed by 2 bases and 3 bases, with 17 bases remaining between them. The CDR3 has 16 amino acids. The CDR3 nucleotides are TGCGCCAGCAGCTTCCCAGGGAGGGGGGGAGACACTGAAGCTTTCTTT. Translated, it gives CASSFPGRGGDTEAFF.

The chain is built from TRBV5-1 and TRBJ2-1, with 8 positions matching TRBD2. Germline V gives CDR1 SGHRS, CDR2 YFSETQ. The CDR3 consists of 18 residues. The V and J ends lost 3 bases and 5 bases, in that order; junction bases with no gene match: 16. The CDR3 DNA sequence: TGCGCCAGCAGCTCGGGCGGGCGGACTAGCCCCCTCGACAATGAGCAGTTCTTC. It is translated as CASSSGGRTSPLDNEQFF.

This chain connects TRBV19 to TRBJ2-7, with 7 bases lining up with TRBD1. Germline V lookup: CDR1 LNHDA, CDR2 SQIVND (reference sequence). CDR3 length equals 14 residues. V gave up 5 bases and J gave up 2 bases; unmatched junction bases: 6. The CDR3 coding sequence is TGTGCCAGTAGTCTCTCGACAGGGACCTACGAGCAGTACTTC. Encoded protein: CASSLSTGTYEQYF. Based on the CDR3 plus reference TRBV19 and TRBJ2-7, the full variable domain is DGGITQSPKYLFRKEGQNVTLSCEQNLNHDAMYWYRQDPGQGLRLIYYSQIVNDFQKGDIAEGYSVSREKKESFPLTVTSAQKNPTAFYLCASSLSTGTYEQYFGPGTRLTVT.

This clone occurred a few times. The chain is built from TRBV30 and TRBJ2-1; D gene unclear. The CDR3 loop spans 13 amino acids. The V gene's germline CDR1 is GTSNPN and CDR2 SVGIG (reference sequence). Trimming removed 3 bases at V and 8 bases at J, with 14 bases between. In DNA form, the CDR3 reads TGTGCCTGGAGCGCCCTTGACAATGATGAGCAGTTCTTC. It translates to CAWSALDNDEQFF.

This clone was observed a few times. The CDR3 sequence is CAWRRGLAEYNEQFF. The CDR3, as DNA: TGTGCCTGGAGGCGGGGACTAGCGGAATACAATGAGCAGTTCTTC. The V gene is TRBV30, the J gene TRBJ2-1; 11 positions agree with TRBD2. Germline V lookup: CDR1 GTSNPN, CDR2 SVGIG (reference sequence). This CDR3 has 15 residues. With 3 bases clipped from V and 4 bases from J, the junction kept 5 bases outside the gene matches.

The J gene is TRBJ1-1, the V gene TRBV4-1; D not certain. The V gene lost 4 bases and the J gene lost 4 bases, with 16 bases spanning the gap. The germline gives CDR1 MGHRA, CDR2 YSYEKL. The CDR3 contains 15 residues. The CDR3: CASSPRAEGGTEAFF. The CDR3 nucleotides read TGCGCCAGCAGCCCCCGGGCAGAGGGAGGCACTGAAGCTTTCTTT.